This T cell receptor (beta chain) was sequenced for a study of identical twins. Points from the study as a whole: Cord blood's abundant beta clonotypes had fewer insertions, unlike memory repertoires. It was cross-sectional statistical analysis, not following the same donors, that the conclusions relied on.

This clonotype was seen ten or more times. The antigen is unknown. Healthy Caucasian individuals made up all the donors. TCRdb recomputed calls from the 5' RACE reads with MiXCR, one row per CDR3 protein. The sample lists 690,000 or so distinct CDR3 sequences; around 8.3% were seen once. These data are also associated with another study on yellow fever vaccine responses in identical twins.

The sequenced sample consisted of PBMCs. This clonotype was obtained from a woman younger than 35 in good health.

The CDR3 coding sequence is TGCAGTGCTAGAACCGGGACTAGAGTACCCCAAGAGACCCAGTACTTC. It yields the protein CSARTGTRVPQETQYF. V is TRBV20-1 and J is TRBJ2-5; 8 bases agree with TRBD2. The germline V gene has CDR1 DFQATT and CDR2 SNEGSKA (reference sequence). The J segment lost 1 base and the V segment lost 2 bases, leaving 9 bases of the junction unmatched. The CDR3 totals 16 residues.